These T cell receptor beta chains were read from a single sample in a study of shared clonotypes between healthy human individuals. Clones were sequenced by immunoSEQ multiplex PCR, and TCRdb holds only the in-frame ones, with some missing. The sample lists approximately 2,200,000 clones, roughly 91% occurring once. Specimen: naive CD8+ T cells from PBMCs. All receptors come from a man between 18 and 29 years old in good health. Some clones in this sample may be carry-over from other donors' samples. Both conserved end residues are part of each CDR3. The D gene is left open where the match is weak. Clone sizes are given selectively: once, few, many, or a class where the clone is expanded.

>TRBV28|.|TRBJ1-2|.
TGTGCCAGCAGTTCCCCTTGGGGTCCTAACTATGGCTACACCTTC
CASSSPWGPNYGYTF
>TRBV5-1|TRBD1|TRBJ1-2|.
TGCGCCAGCAGCGCGGAGGGACAGGGGGCGCCCGGCTACACCTTC
CASSAEGQGAPGYTF
>TRBV4-3|.|TRBJ2-3|.
TGCGCCAGCAGCCAAGGGGACACGCAGTATTTT
CASSQGDTQYF
>TRBV19|.|TRBJ2-7|.
TGTGCCAGTAGTACTCCGGGACTGGGAAGCTCCTACGAGCAGTACTTC
CASSTPGLGSSYEQYF
>TRBV2|.|TRBJ2-1|.
TGTGCCAGCAGTGAAGGGGACTCCTACAATGAGCAGTTCTTC
CASSEGDSYNEQFF
>TRBV27|TRBD1|TRBJ2-7|.
TGTGCCAGCAGTTCTCTATCGGGACAGGGGGCCTTCTACGAGCAGTACTTC
CASSSLSGQGAFYEQYF
>TRBV7-9|.|TRBJ2-1|.
TGTGCCAGCAGCTTAGCCCAGGGGCTTGGCAATGAGCAGTTCTTC
CASSLAQGLGNEQFF
>TRBV13|.|TRBJ2-2|.
TGTGCCAGCAGCTTAGGGGCGACCGGCACCGGGGAGCTGTTTTTT
CASSLGATGTGELFF
>TRBV6-5|TRBD1|TRBJ1-2|.
TGTGCCAGCGGGGGAGGGGGCTTTAATGGCTACACCTTC
CASGGGGFNGYTF
>TRBV29-1|.|TRBJ2-1|.
TGCAGCGCTCGACGGGGCGATGAGCAGTTCTTC
CSARRGDEQFF
>TRBV27|.|TRBJ1-5|.
TGTGCCAGCAGTTTGAGCAGGGCGGGTCCCCAGCATTTT
CASSLSRAGPQHF
>TRBV7-6|.|TRBJ2-2|.
TGTGCCAGCAGCTTAGGTGGGGCCGGGGAGCTGTTTTTT
CASSLGGAGELFF
>TRBV29-1|.|TRBJ2-7|.
TGCAGCGTTGAAGCTGTCGCGGGACCGGACTACGAGCAGTACTTC
CSVEAVAGPDYEQYF
>TRBV6-6|.|TRBJ2-1|.
TGTGCCAGCAGTTACGAGCGGGCCCCCTACAATGAGCAGTTCTTC
CASSYERAPYNEQFF
>TRBV7-9|.|TRBJ1-2|.
TGTGCCAGCAGCGACGGACAAGCTAACTATGGCTACACCTTC
CASSDGQANYGYTF
>TRBV28|.|TRBJ1-5|.
TGTGCCAGCAGTTTAGGGCAGCGAGTGGGCAATCAGCCCCAGCATTTT
CASSLGQRVGNQPQHF
>TRBV19|TRBD1|TRBJ1-1|.
TGTGCCAGTAGGCTGGGACAGGGGGCGAACACTGAAGCTTTCTTT
CASRLGQGANTEAFF
>TRBV10-3|TRBD1|TRBJ2-7|.
TGTGCCATCAGTGGGGACAGTTCCTACGAGCAGTACTTC
CAISGDSSYEQYF
>TRBV27|.|TRBJ1-2|.
TGTGCCAGCAGCCAAACTGAGGGGACGCGGGGCTACACCTTC
CASSQTEGTRGYTF
>TRBV7-9|.|TRBJ1-2|once
TGTGCCAGCAGCTTAGTCGCAGGGCTGGTATCGTCCTATGGCTACACCTTC
CASSLVAGLVSSYGYTF
>TRBV4-2|.|TRBJ2-3|.
TGTGCCAGCAGCCATGGCTTGGGGGAGCAAAACCCCGATACGCAGTATTTT
CASSHGLGEQNPDTQYF
>TRBV4-1|TRBD1|TRBJ2-1|.
TGCGCCAGCAGCCAAGAGGCAATCCGGACAGGGTTCTACAATGAGCAGTTCTTC
CASSQEAIRTGFYNEQFF